These T cell receptor beta chains were read from a single sample in a study of blood T cell repertoires in COVID-19. Sequencing was performed with immunoSEQ multiplex PCR; in TCRdb, only in-frame clones are kept and a portion is missing. Here the sample spans approximately 130,000 clones, 60% to 80% being singletons. The sample was peripheral blood. Receptor source: a human donor in a cohort sampled during active COVID-19. The CDR3 runs from the conserved cysteine through the conserved F or W. A D gene is named only where the DNA matches it firmly. A row's size may be missing; if present it is once, few, many or a size class.

size: NA; length: 16; V: TRBV30; D: TRBD1; J: TRBJ1-2; DNA: TGTGCCTGGAATGCTGCGGAGGGGGCTCAGGACTATGGCTACACCTTC; CDR3: CAWNAAEGAQDYGYTF
size: NA; length: 13; V: TRBV12-3/TRBV12-4; D: NA; J: TRBJ1-2; DNA: TGTGCCAGCAGTGACCGGGAAAGTGGCGGCTACACCTTC; CDR3: CASSDRESGGYTF
size: NA; length: 15; V: TRBV6-5; D: TRBD1; J: TRBJ2-7; DNA: TGTGCCAGCAGTTACTCGCCGGGACAGTACTACGAGCAGTACTTC; CDR3: CASSYSPGQYYEQYF
size: few; length: 15; V: TRBV5-5; D: NA; J: TRBJ2-7; DNA: TGTGCCAGCAGCTCAAGTAGGCAGGGGACCTACGAGCAGTACTTC; CDR3: CASSSSRQGTYEQYF
size: NA; length: 17; V: TRBV6-8; D: NA; J: TRBJ2-7; DNA: TGTGCCAGCAGTTACCCGCAGAGGGACACGTTTGTCTGCGAGCAGTACTTC; CDR3: CASSYPQRDTFVCEQYF
size: NA; length: 15; V: TRBV10-1; D: NA; J: TRBJ2-7; DNA: TGCGCCAGCAGTGAGTCGCTTAGCGTGACCTACGAGCAGTACTTC; CDR3: CASSESLSVTYEQYF
size: NA; length: 15; V: TRBV14; D: NA; J: TRBJ1-3; DNA: TGTGCCAGCAGCGTCCCCCCAACTCCTGGAAACACCATATATTTT; CDR3: CASSVPPTPGNTIYF
size: NA; length: 17; V: TRBV6-1; D: TRBD2; J: TRBJ2-7; DNA: TGTGCCAGCAGTGAACTAGCGGGAGATAGTACGTCCTACGAGCAGTACTTC; CDR3: CASSELAGDSTSYEQYF
size: NA; length: 17; V: TRBV11-3; D: NA; J: TRBJ2-7; DNA: TGTGCCAGCAGCAAAACCTTAACAGGGTCTATTACCTACGAGCAGTACTTC; CDR3: CASSKTLTGSITYEQYF
size: NA; length: 15; V: TRBV7-9; D: TRBD1; J: TRBJ1-4; DNA: TGTGCCAGCAGCTTGCTGGACAGGGGGTCGGAAAAACTGTTTTTT; CDR3: CASSLLDRGSEKLFF
size: NA; length: 15; V: TRBV19; D: NA; J: TRBJ2-7; DNA: TGTGCCAGTAGTATAATGGGACAACCGGGGTACGAGCAGTACTTC; CDR3: CASSIMGQPGYEQYF
size: NA; length: 16; V: TRBV5-1; D: NA; J: TRBJ1-2; DNA: TGCGCCAGCAGCTCTCCCATAGAAACCCAGGGTCGCGGCTACACCTTC; CDR3: CASSSPIETQGRGYTF
size: NA; length: 14; V: TRBV27; D: NA; J: TRBJ2-1; DNA: TGTGCCAGCAGTTTGGCGGGAACGGGGAATGAGCAGTTCTTC; CDR3: CASSLAGTGNEQFF
size: NA; length: 14; V: TRBV6-5; D: TRBD1; J: TRBJ1-1; DNA: TGTGCCAGCGGCAGCCCAGGGGGCAACACTGAAGCTTTCTTT; CDR3: CASGSPGGNTEAFF
size: once; length: 17; V: TRBV30; D: TRBD1; J: TRBJ1-2; DNA: TGTGCCTGGAGTCCCCCCGGGACAGGGGGATCTAACTATGGCTACACCTTC; CDR3: CAWSPPGTGGSNYGYTF
size: NA; length: 14; V: TRBV11-2; D: NA; J: TRBJ2-5; DNA: TGTGCCAGCAGCCCCTTAAGAGGTCGGGAGACCCAGTACTTC; CDR3: CASSPLRGRETQYF
size: NA; length: 12; V: TRBV28; D: NA; J: TRBJ1-1; DNA: TGTGCCAGCAGACCCCTATACACTGAAGCTTTCTTT; CDR3: CASRPLYTEAFF
size: NA; length: 16; V: TRBV6-6; D: TRBD1; J: TRBJ2-2; DNA: TGTGCCAGCAGTTACGCGACAGGGGCGGGTACCGGGGAGCTGTTTTTT; CDR3: CASSYATGAGTGELFF
size: few; length: 14; V: TRBV7-9; D: NA; J: TRBJ1-2; DNA: TGTGCCAGCAGCCCTGCCGACAGTAACTATGGCTACACCTTC; CDR3: CASSPADSNYGYTF
size: NA; length: 14; V: TRBV18; D: TRBD1; J: TRBJ2-7; DNA: TGTGCCAGCTCATACGGGACAGGGTTTGACGAGCAGTACTTC; CDR3: CASSYGTGFDEQYF
size: few; length: 14; V: TRBV18; D: NA; J: TRBJ2-7; DNA: TGTGCCAGCTCACCAGGGGGGAGCTCCTACGAGCAGTACTTC; CDR3: CASSPGGSSYEQYF
size: NA; length: 14; V: TRBV10-3; D: NA; J: TRBJ2-2; DNA: TGTGCCATCACGGGAGACACACACACCGGGGAGCTGTTTTTT; CDR3: CAITGDTHTGELFF
size: NA; length: 14; V: TRBV5-1; D: NA; J: TRBJ1-2; DNA: TGCGCCAGCAGCTTGGAGGACTCCAACTATGGCTACACCTTC; CDR3: CASSLEDSNYGYTF
size: NA; length: 14; V: TRBV2; D: NA; J: TRBJ2-5; DNA: TGTGCCAGCAGCTACCGGGACTCCGGGGAGACCCAGTACTTC; CDR3: CASSYRDSGETQYF
size: NA; length: 16; V: TRBV6-5; D: TRBD1; J: TRBJ1-1; DNA: TGTGCCAGCAGTTACTCGTCAGGGGGCGCGGTTACTGAAGCTTTCTTT; CDR3: CASSYSSGGAVTEAFF
size: NA; length: 18; V: TRBV7-6; D: TRBD1; J: TRBJ2-6; DNA: TGTGCCAGCAGCTTAACCGGACAGGGGGCGCCTGGGGCCAACGTCCTGACTTTC; CDR3: CASSLTGQGAPGANVLTF
size: NA; length: 13; V: TRBV12-3/TRBV12-4; D: TRBD1; J: TRBJ1-2; DNA: TGTGCCAGCAGTCGACAGGGGGACTATGGCTACACCTTC; CDR3: CASSRQGDYGYTF
size: NA; length: 15; V: TRBV9; D: NA; J: TRBJ1-3; DNA: TGTGCCAGCAGCATATACCAGACCGGAGAGGACTCCATATATTTT; CDR3: CASSIYQTGEDSIYF
size: NA; length: 14; V: TRBV4-2; D: NA; J: TRBJ2-7; DNA: TGTGCCAGCAGCTCCGACAGGCGCTCCTACGAGCAGTACTTC; CDR3: CASSSDRRSYEQYF
size: NA; length: 14; V: TRBV14; D: NA; J: TRBJ2-7; DNA: TGTGCCAGCAGCCACCTAAAGGGCGGGGACGAGCAGTACTTC; CDR3: CASSHLKGGDEQYF
size: once; length: 14; V: TRBV11-2; D: TRBD1; J: TRBJ2-7; DNA: TGTGCCAGCAGCCCGCGGACAGGGGGCTACGAGCAGTACTTC; CDR3: CASSPRTGGYEQYF
size: few; length: 18; V: TRBV1; D: NA; J: TRBJ1-5; DNA: TGCACCAGCAGCCGAGGACAGCCCACGATTTATAGCAATCAGCCCCAGCATTTT; CDR3: CTSSRGQPTIYSNQPQHF
size: NA; length: 15; V: TRBV9; D: TRBD1; J: TRBJ1-6; DNA: TGTGCCAGCAGCGTAAAGGGACAGGGACCTTCACCCCTCCACTTT; CDR3: CASSVKGQGPSPLHF
size: once; length: 12; V: TRBV30; D: NA; J: TRBJ2-7; DNA: TGTGCCTGGAAAGTTAGCCCTTCACACCTGTACTTC; CDR3: CAWKVSPSHLYF
size: NA; length: 12; V: TRBV9; D: NA; J: TRBJ1-2; DNA: TGTGCCAGCAGCTACCCAGGCGTTCTCTACACCTTC; CDR3: CASSYPGVLYTF
size: NA; length: 13; V: TRBV11-2; D: NA; J: TRBJ1-1; DNA: TGTGCCAGCACCTATGCCCCGGGGATGTTAGCTTTCTTT; CDR3: CASTYAPGMLAFF
size: NA; length: 14; V: TRBV5-5; D: TRBD1; J: TRBJ1-1; DNA: TGTGCCAGCAGTCAACAGGGGGGGCTTACTGAAGCTTTCTTT; CDR3: CASSQQGGLTEAFF
size: NA; length: 14; V: TRBV7-3; D: NA; J: TRBJ2-5; DNA: TGTGCCAGCAGCTTAAATGGCGGGGCAGAGACCCAGTACTTC; CDR3: CASSLNGGAETQYF
size: once; length: 16; V: TRBV7-2; D: NA; J: TRBJ2-7; DNA: TGTGCCAGCAGCCGGCCAAGGACAAGAAGCTCCTACGAGCAGTACTTC; CDR3: CASSRPRTRSSYEQYF
size: NA; length: 12; V: TRBV2; D: NA; J: TRBJ1-5; DNA: TGTGCCAGTGGCGGGGAAAATGCGCCCCAGCATTTT; CDR3: CASGGENAPQHF
size: NA; length: 13; V: TRBV14; D: NA; J: TRBJ2-5; DNA: TGTGCCAGCAGCCAAGGTGCACTAGAGACCCAGTACTTC; CDR3: CASSQGALETQYF
size: NA; length: 14; V: TRBV4-1; D: TRBD1; J: TRBJ1-6; DNA: TGCGCCAGCAGCCCCGGACAGGGGAATTCACCCCTCCACTTT; CDR3: CASSPGQGNSPLHF